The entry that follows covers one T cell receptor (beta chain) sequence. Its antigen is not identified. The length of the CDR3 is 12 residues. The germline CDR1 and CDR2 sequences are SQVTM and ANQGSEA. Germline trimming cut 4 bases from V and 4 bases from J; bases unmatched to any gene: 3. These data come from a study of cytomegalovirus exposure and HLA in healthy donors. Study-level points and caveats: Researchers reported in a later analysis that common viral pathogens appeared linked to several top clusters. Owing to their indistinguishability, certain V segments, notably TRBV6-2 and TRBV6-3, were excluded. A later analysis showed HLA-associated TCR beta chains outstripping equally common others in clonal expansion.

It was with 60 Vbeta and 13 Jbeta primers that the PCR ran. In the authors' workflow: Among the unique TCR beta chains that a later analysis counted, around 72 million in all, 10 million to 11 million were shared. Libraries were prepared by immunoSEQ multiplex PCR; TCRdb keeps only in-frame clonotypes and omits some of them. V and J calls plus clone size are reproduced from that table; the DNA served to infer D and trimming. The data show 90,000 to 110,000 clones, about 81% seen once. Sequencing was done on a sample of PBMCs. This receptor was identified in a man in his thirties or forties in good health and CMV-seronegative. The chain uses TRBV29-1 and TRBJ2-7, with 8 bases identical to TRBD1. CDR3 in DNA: TGCAGCGTTGGAGGGACAGGTTACGAGCAGTACTTC. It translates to CSVGGTGYEQYF.